The sample holds many counts of the clone carrying this T cell receptor (beta chain). No antigen is known for it. This record belongs to a study of response to subunit inactivated influenza vaccine. Study-wide results and limits: Authors suggested that a seasonal influenza vaccination recruits few new T cells each time.

CDR3 size: 14 residues. With 4 bases removed from V and 0 bases from J, the gap between germline ends came to 9 bases. CDR1 is SQVTM, CDR2 ANQGSEA, per germline. Via MiXCR, TCRdb re-called the RT-PCR reads, giving one row per CDR3 protein. The repertoire holds 650,000 or so distinct CDR3 sequences, with 14% as singletons. The TCR comes from a man between 45 and 60 years old who received an inactivated influenza vaccine. This chain connects TRBV29-1 to TRBJ1-4, with no clear D. Specimen: PBMCs from blood, collected less than 15 days before vaccination. The CDR3 spells CSVVNGPTNEKLFF. The CDR3 region has the DNA TGCAGCGTTGTGAACGGACCAACTAATGAAAAACTGTTTTTT.